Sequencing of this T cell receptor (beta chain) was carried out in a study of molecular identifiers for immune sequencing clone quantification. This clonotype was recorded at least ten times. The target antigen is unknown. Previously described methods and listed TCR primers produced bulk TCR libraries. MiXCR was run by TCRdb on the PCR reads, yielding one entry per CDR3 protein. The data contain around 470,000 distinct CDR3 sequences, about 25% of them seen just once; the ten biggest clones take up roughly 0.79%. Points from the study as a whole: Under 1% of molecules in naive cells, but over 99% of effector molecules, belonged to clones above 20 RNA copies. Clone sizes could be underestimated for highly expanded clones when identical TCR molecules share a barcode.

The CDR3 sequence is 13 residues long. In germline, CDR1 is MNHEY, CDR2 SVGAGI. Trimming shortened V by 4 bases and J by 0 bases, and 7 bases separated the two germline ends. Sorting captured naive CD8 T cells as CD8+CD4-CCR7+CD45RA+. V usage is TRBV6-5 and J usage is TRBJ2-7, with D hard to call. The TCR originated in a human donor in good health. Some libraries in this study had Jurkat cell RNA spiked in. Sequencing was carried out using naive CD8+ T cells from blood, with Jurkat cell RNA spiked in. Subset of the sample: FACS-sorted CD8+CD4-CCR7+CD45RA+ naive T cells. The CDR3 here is CASSSGISYEQYF. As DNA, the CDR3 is TGTGCCAGCAGTTCTGGGATCTCCTACGAGCAGTACTTC.